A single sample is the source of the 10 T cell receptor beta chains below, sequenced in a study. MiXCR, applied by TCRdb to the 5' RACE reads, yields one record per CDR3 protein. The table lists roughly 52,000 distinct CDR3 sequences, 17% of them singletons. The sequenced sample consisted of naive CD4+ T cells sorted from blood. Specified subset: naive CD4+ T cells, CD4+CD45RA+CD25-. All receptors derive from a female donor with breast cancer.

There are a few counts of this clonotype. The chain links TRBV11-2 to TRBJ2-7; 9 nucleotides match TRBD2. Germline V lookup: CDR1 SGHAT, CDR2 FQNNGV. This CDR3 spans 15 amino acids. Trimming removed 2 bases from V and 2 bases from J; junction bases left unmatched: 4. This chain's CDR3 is CASSLNSGRPYEQYF. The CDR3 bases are TGTGCCAGCAGCTTAAATAGCGGGAGACCCTACGAGCAGTACTTC.

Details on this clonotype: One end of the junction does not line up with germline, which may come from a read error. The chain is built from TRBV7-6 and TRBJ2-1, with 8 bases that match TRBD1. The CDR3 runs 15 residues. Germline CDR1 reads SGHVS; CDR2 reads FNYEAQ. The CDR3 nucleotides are TGTGCCCGCAGCTTGCGACAGGGGAATGGAAATGAGCAGTTCTTC. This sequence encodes CARSLRQGNGNEQFF.

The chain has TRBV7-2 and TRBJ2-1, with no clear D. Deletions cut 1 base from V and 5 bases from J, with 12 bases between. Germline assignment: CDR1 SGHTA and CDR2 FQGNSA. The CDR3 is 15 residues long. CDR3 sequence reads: CASSLVTTRHNEQFF. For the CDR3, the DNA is TGTGCCAGCAGCTTAGTAACTACCCGACACAATGAGCAGTTCTTC.

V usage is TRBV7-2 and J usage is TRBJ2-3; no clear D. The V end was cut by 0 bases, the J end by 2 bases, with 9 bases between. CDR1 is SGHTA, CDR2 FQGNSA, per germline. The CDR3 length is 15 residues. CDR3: CASSLARGSTDTQYF. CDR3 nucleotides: TGTGCCAGCAGCTTAGCGCGAGGATCCACAGATACGCAGTATTTT.

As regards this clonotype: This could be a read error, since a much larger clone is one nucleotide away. CDR3 bases: TGCAGCGTTGAATTGAGTGGGGAGTCAGCTTTCTTT. Its translation: CSVELSGESAFF. V usage is TRBV29-1 and J usage is TRBJ1-1; the D is unclear. The CDR3 totals 12 residues. Between the trimmed V and J ends, which lost 2 bases and 10 bases, there was a span of 14 bases. Germline V gene lookup returns CDR1 SQVTM and CDR2 ANQGSEA. Variable domain in full (rest from reference TRBV29-1 and TRBJ1-1): SAVISQKPSRDICQRGTSLTIQCQVDSQVTMMFWYRQQPGQSLTLIATANQGSEATYESGFVIDKFPISRPNLTFSTLTVSNMSPEDSSIYLCSVELSGESAFFGQGTRLTVV.

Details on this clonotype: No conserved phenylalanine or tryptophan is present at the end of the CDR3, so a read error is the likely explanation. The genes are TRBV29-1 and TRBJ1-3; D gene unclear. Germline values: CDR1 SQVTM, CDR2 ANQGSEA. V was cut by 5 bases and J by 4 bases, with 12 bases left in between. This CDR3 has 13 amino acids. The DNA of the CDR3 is TGCAGCGTTCAGTCTAATACAGGAAACACCATATATCTT. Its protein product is CSVQSNTGNTIYL.

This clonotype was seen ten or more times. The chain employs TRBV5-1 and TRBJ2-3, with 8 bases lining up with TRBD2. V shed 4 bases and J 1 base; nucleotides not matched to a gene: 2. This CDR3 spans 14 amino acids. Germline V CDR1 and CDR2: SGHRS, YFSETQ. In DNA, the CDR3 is TGCGCCAGCAGCCCAGCGGGGGGCACAGATACGCAGTATTTT. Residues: CASSPAGGTDTQYF.

CDR3 loop: CASSTGTGNEKLFF. DNA for the CDR3: TGCGCCAGCAGCACCGGGACAGGGAATGAAAAACTGTTTTTT. This chain uses TRBV5-1 with TRBJ1-4; TRBD1 aligns across 9 bases. Germline assignment: CDR1 SGHRS and CDR2 YFSETQ. Trimming cost V 4 bases and J 5 bases; bases outside gene matches: 3. This CDR3 is 14 amino acids long. The full variable domain, rest sourced from reference TRBV5-1 and TRBJ1-4, is KAGVTQTPRYLIKTRGQQVTLSCSPISGHRSVSWYQQTPGQGLQFLFEYFSETQRNKGNFPGRFSGRQFSNSRSEMNVSTLELGDSALYLCASSTGTGNEKLFFGSGTQLSVL.

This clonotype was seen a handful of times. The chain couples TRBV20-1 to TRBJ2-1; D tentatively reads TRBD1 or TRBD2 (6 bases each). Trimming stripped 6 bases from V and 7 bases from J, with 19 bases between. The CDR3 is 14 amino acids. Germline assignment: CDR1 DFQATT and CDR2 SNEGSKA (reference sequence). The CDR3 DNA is TGCAGTGCCCCGTTGGCGGAGGGGGGAAATGAGCAGTTCTTC. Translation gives CSAPLAEGGNEQFF.

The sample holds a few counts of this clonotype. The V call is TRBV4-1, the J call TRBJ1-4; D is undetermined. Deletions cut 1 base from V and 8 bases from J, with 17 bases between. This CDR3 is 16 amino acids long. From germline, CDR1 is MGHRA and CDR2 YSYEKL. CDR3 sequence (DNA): TGCGCCAGCAGCCAAGCTCCGGGGATAGCCAGCGAAAAACTGTTTTTT. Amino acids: CASSQAPGIASEKLFF.